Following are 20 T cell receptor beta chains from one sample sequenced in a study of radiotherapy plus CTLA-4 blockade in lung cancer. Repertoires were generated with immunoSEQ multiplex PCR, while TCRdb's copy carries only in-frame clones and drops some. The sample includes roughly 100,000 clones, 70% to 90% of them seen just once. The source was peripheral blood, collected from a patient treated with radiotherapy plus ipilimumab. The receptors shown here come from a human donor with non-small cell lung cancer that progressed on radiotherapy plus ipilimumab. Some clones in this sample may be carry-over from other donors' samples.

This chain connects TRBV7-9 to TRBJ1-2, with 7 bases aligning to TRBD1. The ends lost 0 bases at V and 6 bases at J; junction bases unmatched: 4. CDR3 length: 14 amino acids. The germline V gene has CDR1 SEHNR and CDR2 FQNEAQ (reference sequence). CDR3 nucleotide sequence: TGTGCCAGCAGCTTAGCGGCAGGGGGGAATGGCTACACCTTC. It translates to CASSLAAGGNGYTF.

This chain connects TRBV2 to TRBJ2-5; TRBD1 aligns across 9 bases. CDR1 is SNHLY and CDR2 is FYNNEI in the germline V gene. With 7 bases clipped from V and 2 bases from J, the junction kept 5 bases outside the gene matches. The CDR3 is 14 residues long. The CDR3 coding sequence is TGTGCCAGCAAGCAGGACAGGGGTCAAGAGACCCAGTACTTC. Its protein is CASKQDRGQETQYF.

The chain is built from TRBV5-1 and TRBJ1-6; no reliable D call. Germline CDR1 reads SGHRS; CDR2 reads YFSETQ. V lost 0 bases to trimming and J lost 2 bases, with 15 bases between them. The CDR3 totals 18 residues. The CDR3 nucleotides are TGCGCCAGCAGCTTGGATCCCCCCGGGCCGCCCTATAATTCACCCCTCCACTTT. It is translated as CASSLDPPGPPYNSPLHF.

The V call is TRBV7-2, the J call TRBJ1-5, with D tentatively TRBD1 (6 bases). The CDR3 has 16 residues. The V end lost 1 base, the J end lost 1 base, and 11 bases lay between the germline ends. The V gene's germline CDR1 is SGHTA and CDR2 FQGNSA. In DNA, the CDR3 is TGTGCCAGCAGCTTAGTAGGGGGGCGAAGCAATCAGCCCCAGCATTTT. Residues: CASSLVGGRSNQPQHF.

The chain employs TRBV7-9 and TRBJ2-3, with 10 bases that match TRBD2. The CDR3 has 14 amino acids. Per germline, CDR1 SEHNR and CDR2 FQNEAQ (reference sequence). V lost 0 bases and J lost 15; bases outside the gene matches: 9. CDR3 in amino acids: CASSLARSSGGSYF. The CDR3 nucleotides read TGTGCCAGCAGCTTAGCACGGTCTAGCGGGGGTTCTTATTTT.

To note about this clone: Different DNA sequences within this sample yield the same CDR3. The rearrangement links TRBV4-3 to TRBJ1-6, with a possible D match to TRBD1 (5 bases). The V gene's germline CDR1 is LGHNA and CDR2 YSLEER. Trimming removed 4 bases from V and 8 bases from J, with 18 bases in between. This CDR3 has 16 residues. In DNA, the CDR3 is TGCGCCAGCAGCCTCATCCGGGACGTCACCCATTCACCCCTCCACTTT. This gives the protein CASSLIRDVTHSPLHF.

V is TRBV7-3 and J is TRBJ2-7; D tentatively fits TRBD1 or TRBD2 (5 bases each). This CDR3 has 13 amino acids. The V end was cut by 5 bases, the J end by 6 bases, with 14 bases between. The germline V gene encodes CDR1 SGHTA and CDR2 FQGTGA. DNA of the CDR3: TGTGCCAGCAGCCGGGACGGAGCCGGCGAGCAGTACTTC. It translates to CASSRDGAGEQYF.

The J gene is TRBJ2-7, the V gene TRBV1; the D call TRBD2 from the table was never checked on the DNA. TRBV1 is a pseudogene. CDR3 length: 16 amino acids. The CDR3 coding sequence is TGCACCAGCAGCCAAGAATTGGGCGGGCTATCCTACGAGCAGTACTTC. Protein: CTSSQELGGLSYEQYF.

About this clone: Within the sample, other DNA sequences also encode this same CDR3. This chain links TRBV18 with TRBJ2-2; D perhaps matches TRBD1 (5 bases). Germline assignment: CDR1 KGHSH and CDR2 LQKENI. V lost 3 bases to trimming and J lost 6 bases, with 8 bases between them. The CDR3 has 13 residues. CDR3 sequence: CASSPQGSGELFF. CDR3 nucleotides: TGTGCCAGCTCACCTCAGGGATCCGGGGAGCTGTTTTTT. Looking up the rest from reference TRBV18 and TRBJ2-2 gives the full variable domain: NAGVMQNPRHLVRRRGQEARLRCSPMKGHSHVYWYRQLPEEGLKFMVYLQKENIIDESGMPKERFSAEFPKEGPSILRIQQVVRGDSAAYFCASSPQGSGELFFGEGSRLTVL.

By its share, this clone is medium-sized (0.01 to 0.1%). CDR3 amino acids: CASSDSETGGNEQFF. DNA of the CDR3: TGTGCCAGCAGTGACTCTGAGACAGGGGGGAATGAGCAGTTCTTC. The chain links TRBV6-4 to TRBJ2-1; 9 bases agree with TRBD1. Germline lookup yields CDR1 MRHNA and CDR2 SNTAGT. The CDR3 consists of 15 residues. The V segment lost 0 bases and the J segment 7 bases; nucleotides outside the gene matches: 4.

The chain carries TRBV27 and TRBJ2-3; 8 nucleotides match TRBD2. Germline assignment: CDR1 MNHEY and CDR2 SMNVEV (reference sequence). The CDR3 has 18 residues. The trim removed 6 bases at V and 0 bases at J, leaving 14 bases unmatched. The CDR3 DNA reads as TGTGCCAGCAGCCCGAGAGGGCGGGGGGCCTATAGCACAGATACGCAGTATTTT. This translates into CASSPRGRGAYSTDTQYF.

CDR3 sequence: CASSRDRAQETQYF. The CDR3, as DNA: TGTGCCAGCAGTCGGGACAGGGCTCAAGAGACCCAGTACTTC. The chain joins TRBV7-6 to TRBJ2-5; 9 bases map to TRBD1. This CDR3 region has 14 residues. Germline CDR1 is SGHVS and CDR2 is FNYEAQ. V dropped 6 bases and J dropped 2; count of bases not matched to a gene: 4.

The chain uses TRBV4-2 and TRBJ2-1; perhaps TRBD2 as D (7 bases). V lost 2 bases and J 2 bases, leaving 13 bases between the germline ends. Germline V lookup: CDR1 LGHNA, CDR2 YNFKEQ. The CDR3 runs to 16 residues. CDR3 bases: TGTGCCAGCAGCCAACCTCCGGGGGGCGCCTACAATGAGCAGTTCTTC. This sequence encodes CASSQPPGGAYNEQFF.

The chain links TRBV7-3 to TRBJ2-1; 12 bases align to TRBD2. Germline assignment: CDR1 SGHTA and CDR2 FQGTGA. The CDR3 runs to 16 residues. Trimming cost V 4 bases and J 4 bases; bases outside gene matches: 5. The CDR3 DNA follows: TGTGCCAGCAGCTCCCCGACTAGCGGGGGATACAATGAGCAGTTCTTC. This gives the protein CASSSPTSGGYNEQFF.

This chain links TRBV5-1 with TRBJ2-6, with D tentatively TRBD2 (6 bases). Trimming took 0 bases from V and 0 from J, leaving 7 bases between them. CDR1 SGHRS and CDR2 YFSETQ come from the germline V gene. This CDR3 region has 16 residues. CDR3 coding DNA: TGCGCCAGCAGCTTGGGCGGGACCTCTGGGGCCAACGTCCTGACTTTC. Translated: CASSLGGTSGANVLTF.

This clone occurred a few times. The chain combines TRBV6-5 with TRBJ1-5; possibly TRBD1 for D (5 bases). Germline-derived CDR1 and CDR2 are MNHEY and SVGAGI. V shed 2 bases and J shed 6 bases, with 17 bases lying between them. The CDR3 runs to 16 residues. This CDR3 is CASSYTAPRDGQPQHF. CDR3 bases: TGTGCCAGCAGTTACACCGCCCCCAGGGACGGTCAGCCCCAGCATTTT.

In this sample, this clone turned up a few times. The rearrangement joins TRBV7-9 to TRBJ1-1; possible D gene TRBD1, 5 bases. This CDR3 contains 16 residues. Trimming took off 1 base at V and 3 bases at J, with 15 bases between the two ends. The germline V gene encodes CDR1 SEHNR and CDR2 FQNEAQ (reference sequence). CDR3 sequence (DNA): TGTGCCAGCAGCTTAGAAGCAGGGCGTTCGGACACTGAAGCTTTCTTT. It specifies CASSLEAGRSDTEAFF.

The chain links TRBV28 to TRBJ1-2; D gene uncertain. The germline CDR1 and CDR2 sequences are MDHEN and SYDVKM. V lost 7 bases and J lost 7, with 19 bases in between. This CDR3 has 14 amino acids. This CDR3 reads CASILGGRGIGYTF. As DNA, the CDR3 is TGTGCCAGCATCCTGGGCGGTCGGGGAATTGGCTACACCTTC.

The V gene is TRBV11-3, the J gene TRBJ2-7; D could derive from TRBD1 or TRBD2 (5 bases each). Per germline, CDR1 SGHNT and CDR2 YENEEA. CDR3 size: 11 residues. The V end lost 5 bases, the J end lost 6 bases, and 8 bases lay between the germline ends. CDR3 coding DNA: TGTGCCAGCAGCGCAGGGACCGAGCAGTACTTC. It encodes CASSAGTEQYF.

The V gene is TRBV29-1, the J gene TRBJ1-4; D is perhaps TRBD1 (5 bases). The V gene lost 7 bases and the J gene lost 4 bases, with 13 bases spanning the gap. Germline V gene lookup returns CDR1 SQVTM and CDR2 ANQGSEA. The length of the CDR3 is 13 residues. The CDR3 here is CSATGRGNEKLFF. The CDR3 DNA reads TGCAGCGCTACCGGTAGGGGTAATGAAAAACTGTTTTTT.